One sample yielded the 17 T cell receptor beta chains listed below, sequenced in a study of T-cell memory formation after mild COVID-19. TCRdb redid the calling of the 5' RACE reads with MiXCR, one entry per CDR3 protein. Here the sample spans approximately 350,000 distinct CDR3 sequences, 14% being singletons. The sequenced material came from PBMCs or a T cell subset sorted from them (not recorded which). The receptors derive from a young man who had mild COVID-19 (a few samples of this study predate the infection). Cell type and time point are not known.

This clonotype occurred many times. The chain carries TRBV10-1 and TRBJ2-1, with TRBD2 identical over 10 bases. Trimming removed 4 bases from V and 9 bases from J; junction bases left unmatched: 6. The germline V gene has CDR1 WNHNN and CDR2 SYGVQD (reference sequence). This CDR3 has 14 residues. This chain's CDR3 is CASSASGGVGEQFF. The CDR3 DNA sequence: TGCGCCAGCAGTGCTAGCGGGGGAGTCGGTGAGCAGTTCTTC.

This clonotype showed up just a few times. This chain uses TRBV6-2 or TRBV6-3 with TRBJ2-7; no clear D gene. The CDR3 runs 14 residues. V was cut by 0 bases and J by 7 bases, with 13 bases left in between. CDR1 and CDR2 (germline): MNHEY, SVGEGT. CDR3 bases: TGTGCCAGCAGTTACTCGGCGCCCCCCCGGGAGCAGTACGTC. Amino acids: CASSYSAPPREQYV.

This clonotype showed up just a few times. This rearrangement joins TRBV7-4 to TRBJ1-2; tentatively, D is TRBD1 (5 bases). The CDR3 totals 14 residues. Germline loops: CDR1 SGHVT, CDR2 SQSDAQ. Trimming took off 2 bases at V and 2 bases at J, with 9 bases between the two ends. The CDR3 here is CASSLISGNYGYTF. In nucleotides, the CDR3 is TGTGCCAGCAGCTTAATATCAGGGAACTATGGCTACACCTTC.

This chain joins TRBV7-9 and TRBJ2-5; 8 positions match TRBD1. Germline V gene lookup returns CDR1 SEHNR and CDR2 FQNEAQ (reference sequence). Trimming removed 7 bases from V and 5 bases from J; junction bases left unmatched: 6. The CDR3 contains 13 residues. CDR3 in amino acids: CASTLTGDETQYF. In nucleotides, the CDR3 is TGTGCCAGCACCTTGACAGGGGACGAGACCCAGTACTTC.

The chain joins TRBV7-6 to TRBJ1-1, with TRBD1 identical over 12 bases. CDR1 and CDR2 (germline): SGHVS, FNYEAQ. V lost 5 bases to trimming and J lost 5 bases; unmatched junction nucleotides: 9. This CDR3 has 16 amino acids. CDR3 DNA: TGTGCCAGCAGCCCGGGACAGGGGGCGGGGGGGACTGAAGCTTTCTTT. As protein: CASSPGQGAGGTEAFF.

This clonotype was counted at least ten times. J is TRBJ1-1 and V is TRBV10-3; 9 bases match TRBD1. This CDR3 contains 16 residues. Germline CDR1 is ENHRY and CDR2 is SYGVKD. Germline trimming cut 3 bases from V and 1 base from J; bases unmatched to any gene: 6. The CDR3 loop reads CAISDRDRAPNTEAFF. The DNA of the CDR3 is TGTGCCATCAGTGACCGGGACAGGGCTCCGAACACTGAAGCTTTCTTT.

Ten or more counts support this clonotype. V gene TRBV12-3 or TRBV12-4 combines with J gene TRBJ1-1; possible D gene TRBD1, 5 bases. V lost 3 bases to trimming and J lost 6 bases, with 11 bases between them. The CDR3 has 13 amino acids. The CDR3 loop reads CASSLTGEPEAFF. The CDR3 DNA reads TGTGCCAGCAGTTTGACGGGGGAGCCTGAAGCTTTCTTT.

V usage is TRBV18 and J usage is TRBJ1-5; no firm D call. This CDR3 contains 16 residues. Per germline, CDR1 KGHSH and CDR2 LQKENI. V lost 4 bases and J lost 2, with 15 bases in between. For the CDR3, the DNA is TGTGCCAGCTCACTGGGTTTAAGGTCTGGCAATCAGCCCCAGCATTTT. This sequence encodes CASSLGLRSGNQPQHF. The full variable domain, rest sourced from reference TRBV18 and TRBJ1-5, is NAGVMQNPRHLVRRRGQEARLRCSPMKGHSHVYWYRQLPEEGLKFMVYLQKENIIDESGMPKERFSAEFPKEGPSILRIQQVVRGDSAAYFCASSLGLRSGNQPQHFGDGTRLSIL.

The genes are TRBV5-1 and TRBJ2-5; 11 bases line up with TRBD1. The ends lost 2 bases at V and 1 base at J; junction bases unmatched: 4. Germline CDR1 SGHRS, CDR2 YFSETQ. The CDR3 has 16 residues. CDR3 residues: CASSLGQGATQETQYF. The CDR3 region has the DNA TGCGCCAGCAGCTTAGGACAGGGGGCAACCCAAGAGACCCAGTACTTC.

The CDR3 nucleotides read TGCGCCAGCTCCCCCGGCCTGCCAGGATTTTACGAGCAGTACGTC. Residues: CASSPGLPGFYEQYV. The chain employs TRBV5-1 and TRBJ2-7, with D unclear. CDR1 and CDR2 (germline): SGHRS, YFSETQ. This CDR3 spans 15 amino acids. The V and J ends lost 7 bases and 4 bases respectively, with 21 bases between them.

This clonotype came up a few times. The chain is built from TRBV9 and TRBJ1-6; a weak D match, TRBD1 (6 bases). The CDR3 totals 17 residues. V shed 0 bases and J shed 7 bases, with 17 bases lying between them. Germline assignment: CDR1 SGDLS and CDR2 YYNGEE. CDR3 DNA sequence: TGTGCCAGCAGCGTAGCTCTTACAGGGCCCCTCAATTCACCCCTCCACTTT. Its protein product is CASSVALTGPLNSPLHF.

The chain links TRBV29-1 to TRBJ1-2; TRBD1 matches 7 bases. The CDR3 consists of 14 residues. From germline, CDR1 is SQVTM and CDR2 ANQGSEA. V trimming: 6 bases; J trimming: 1 base; junction bases outside the gene matches: 8. The CDR3 DNA sequence: TGCAGCGTCAGGGGGAGGACCGATAACTATGGCTACACCTTC. The encoded protein is CSVRGRTDNYGYTF.

The chain couples TRBV12-3 or TRBV12-4 to TRBJ2-4; D perhaps matches TRBD2 (6 bases). V lost 5 bases and J 1 base, leaving 24 bases between the germline ends. The CDR3 sequence is 19 residues long. The DNA of the CDR3 is TGTGCCAGCAGTCCGCGCCCCCCGGGGACTTTTCGGGCCAAAAACATTCAGTACTTC. Translation gives CASSPRPPGTFRAKNIQYF.

There are many counts of this clonotype. The V gene is TRBV5-1, the J gene TRBJ1-2, with D unclear. The CDR3 totals 13 residues. In germline, CDR1 is SGHRS, CDR2 YFSETQ. The V end lost 4 bases, the J end lost 8 bases, and 15 bases lay between the germline ends. The CDR3 nucleotides are TGCGCCAGCAGCGTCGTTGGGATCCACGGCTACACCTTC. This encodes CASSVVGIHGYTF.

This clonotype was seen at least ten times. The J gene is TRBJ2-5, the V gene TRBV12-3 or TRBV12-4; D is possibly TRBD2 (6 bases). This CDR3 is 12 amino acids long. Trimming took 6 bases from V and 5 from J, leaving 10 bases between them. CDR3 bases: TGTGCCAGCAGGTCAGGGAGGGAGACCCAGTACTTC. Encoded protein: CASRSGRETQYF.

V usage is TRBV7-3 and J usage is TRBJ2-3; no definite D call. Germline V lookup: CDR1 SGHTA, CDR2 FQGTGA. The V gene lost 2 bases and the J gene lost 4 bases, with 16 bases spanning the gap. The CDR3 loop spans 16 amino acids. CDR3 in amino acids: CASSLLGVPRADTQYF. The CDR3 region has the DNA TGTGCCAGCAGCTTACTAGGCGTTCCCCGGGCAGATACGCAGTATTTT.

V gene TRBV6-6 combines with J gene TRBJ1-1; TRBD1 matches at 7 bases. The CDR3 length is 11 residues. The J segment lost 10 bases and the V segment lost 7 bases, leaving 6 bases of the junction unmatched. Germline V lookup: CDR1 MNHNY, CDR2 SVGAGI (reference sequence). The CDR3 region is CASNRGWRAFF. The DNA of the CDR3 is TGTGCCAGCAACAGGGGATGGCGAGCTTTCTTT.